The 31 T cell receptor beta chains given below trace back to one sample, sequenced in a study of neurological immune-mediated disorders. Each CDR3 protein is one row after TCRdb ran MiXCR on the 5' RACE reads. The data hold 70,000 to 95,000 distinct CDR3 sequences, with approximately 13% observed a single time. Time point described: longitudinal time-point 2. The source material was PBMCs. Every receptor here comes from a female donor with HTLV-1-associated myelopathy (HAM/TSP).

This clonotype has just one count. The chain uses TRBV11-3 and TRBJ1-5; no definite D call. The CDR3 extends over 10 amino acids. Trimming took 7 bases from V and 3 from J, leaving 1 base between them. Germline V gives CDR1 SGHNT, CDR2 YENEEA. The CDR3, as DNA: TGTGCCAGCAACAATCAGCCCCAGCATTTT. This codes for CASNNQPQHF.

This clonotype was observed at least ten times. The gene calls are TRBV3-1 and TRBJ2-1; TRBD1 matches at 8 bases. V lost 2 bases to trimming and J lost 2 bases; unmatched junction nucleotides: 2. This CDR3 has 15 amino acids. Germline-derived CDR1 and CDR2 are LGHDT and YNNKEL (reference sequence). CDR3 nucleotides: TGTGCCAGCAGCCAACGACAGGGGACCTACAATGAGCAGTTCTTC. Translating it yields CASSQRQGTYNEQFF.

Remarks on this clonotype: A much larger clone differs from this one at a single base, so this may be a read error. This chain uses TRBV5-5 with TRBJ2-1, with D unresolved. The V gene's germline CDR1 is SGHKS and CDR2 YYEKEE (reference sequence). CDR3 length: 11 residues. The DNA of the CDR3 is TGTACCAGCAGCACCGACTCAGTGGAGAGTTTC. It is translated as CTSSTDSVESF.

This clonotype was seen ten or more times. The chain has TRBV7-9 and TRBJ1-4; weak D call: TRBD1 (5 bases). This CDR3 is 14 amino acids long. Trimming stripped 3 bases from V and 8 bases from J, with 13 bases between. Germline V gene data show CDR1 as SEHNR and CDR2 as FQNEAQ (reference sequence). The CDR3 DNA reads TGTGCCAGCAGCTTTGCGGGGGGATTGGAAAAACTGTTTTTT. Its translation is CASSFAGGLEKLFF. Complete variable domain (other parts from reference TRBV7-9 and TRBJ1-4): DTGVSQNPRHKITKRGQNVTFRCDPISEHNRLYWYRQTLGQGPEFLTYFQNEAQLEKSRLLSDRFSAERPKGSFSTLEIQRTEQGDSAMYLCASSFAGGLEKLFFGSGTQLSVL.

This clonotype appeared once. This chain joins TRBV25-1 and TRBJ2-7, with D unclear. Trimming pared 1 base from V and 6 bases from J, leaving 19 bases between. Germline V gene lookup returns CDR1 MGHDK and CDR2 SYGVNS. This CDR3 comprises 16 residues. CDR3 in amino acids: CASSESYPGKPCEQYF. As DNA, the CDR3 is TGTGCCAGCAGTGAATCTTATCCAGGTAAACCATGCGAGCAGTACTTC.

This clonotype came up many times. V and J are TRBV10-2 and TRBJ2-3; D unresolved. The CDR3 covers 13 residues. From germline, CDR1 is WSHSY and CDR2 SAAADI. V was clipped by 7 bases and J by 5 bases, with 13 bases between them. The CDR3 region is CASNRPVGDTQYF. The CDR3 coding sequence is TGCGCCAGCAACCGGCCCGTAGGAGATACGCAGTATTTT.

This clonotype was picked up many times. The rearrangement joins TRBV2 to TRBJ1-6; D remains ambiguous. Trimming stripped 8 bases from V and 0 bases from J, with 8 bases between. The CDR3 is 14 residues long. Germline values: CDR1 SNHLY, CDR2 FYNNEI. In DNA, the CDR3 is TGTGCCAGCGGAGCTAACTCCTATAATTCACCCCTCCACTTT. Its protein is CASGANSYNSPLHF.

This clonotype was observed many times. In DNA form, the CDR3 reads TGCGCCAGCAGCTTCGGGCAAGAGACCCAGTACTTC. It is translated as CASSFGQETQYF. V gene TRBV5-1 combines with J gene TRBJ2-5; D gene uncertain. Trimming left V 2 bases short and J 2 bases short, with 4 bases between. CDR1 SGHRS and CDR2 YFSETQ come from the germline V gene. CDR3 size: 12 residues.

This sequence joins TRBV4-1 and TRBJ1-1; D is unclear. Germline V gives CDR1 MGHRA, CDR2 YSYEKL. The V end was cut by 5 bases, the J end by 1 base, with 11 bases between. The CDR3 has 14 residues. The CDR3 bases are TGCGCCAGCAGCGGACCTCTGAAGAACACTGAAGCTTTCTTT. Its protein product is CASSGPLKNTEAFF.

Ten or more counts support this clonotype. The J gene is TRBJ2-7, the V gene TRBV7-2, with 8 bases identical to TRBD1. CDR1 and CDR2 (germline): SGHTA, FQGNSA. Trimming removed 3 bases from V and 4 bases from J; junction bases left unmatched: 5. The CDR3 is 14 amino acids. The CDR3 is CASSFWTGNYEQYF. The CDR3 DNA sequence: TGTGCCAGCAGCTTCTGGACAGGGAATTACGAGCAGTACTTC. The variable domain in full, completed from reference TRBV7-2 and TRBJ2-7, reads GAGVSQSPSNKVTEKGKDVELRCDPISGHTALYWYRQSLGQGLEFLIYFQGNSAPDKSGLPSDRFSAERTGGSVSTLTIQRTQQEDSAVYLCASSFWTGNYEQYFGPGTRLTVT.

This clonotype was counted many times. The rearrangement links TRBV5-1 to TRBJ1-5; tentatively, D is TRBD1 (5 bases). The V gene's germline CDR1 is SGHRS and CDR2 YFSETQ. The length of the CDR3 is 13 residues. Between the trimmed V and J ends, which lost 3 bases and 3 bases, there was a span of 7 bases. The chain's CDR3 is CASSWDLNQPQHF. In DNA form, the CDR3 reads TGCGCCAGCAGCTGGGACCTCAATCAGCCCCAGCATTTT. Variable domain in full (rest from reference TRBV5-1 and TRBJ1-5): KAGVTQTPRYLIKTRGQQVTLSCSPISGHRSVSWYQQTPGQGLQFLFEYFSETQRNKGNFPGRFSGRQFSNSRSEMNVSTLELGDSALYLCASSWDLNQPQHFGDGTRLSIL.

This clonotype has ten or more counts. The chain uses TRBV7-9 and TRBJ2-7; 8 bases align to TRBD1. V was pared by 4 bases and J by 6 bases, with 8 bases of the junction left unmatched. Germline CDR1 is SEHNR and CDR2 is FQNEAQ (reference sequence). CDR3 size: 14 residues. Here the CDR3 DNA reads TGTGCCAGCAGCTCGGACAGGGCATTGAGCGAGCAGTACTTC. Protein sequence: CASSSDRALSEQYF.

This clonotype was seen only a few times. This chain connects TRBV9 to TRBJ2-3, with TRBD2 matching over 15 bases. This CDR3 comprises 16 residues. Germline loops: CDR1 SGDLS, CDR2 YYNGEE. V was clipped by 3 bases and J by 4 bases; unmatched bases: 3. CDR3 amino acids: CASSGTSGGAADTQYF. The CDR3 bases are TGTGCCAGCAGCGGGACTAGCGGGGGGGCAGCAGATACGCAGTATTTT.

The sample holds a few counts of this clonotype. V gene TRBV6-5 combines with J gene TRBJ1-1; D not resolved. The germline V and J ends were trimmed by 3 bases and 2 bases, with 16 bases remaining between them. Per germline, CDR1 MNHEY and CDR2 SVGAGI. The CDR3 totals 16 residues. The CDR3 sequence: CASSYTERSSNTEAFF. DNA of the CDR3: TGTGCCAGCAGTTATACCGAACGTTCATCTAACACTGAAGCTTTCTTT.

The table lists this clonotype with many counts. The rearrangement uses TRBV6-6 and TRBJ2-7; 10 bases map to TRBD1. Per germline, CDR1 MNHNY and CDR2 SVGAGI (reference sequence). The V and J ends lost 9 bases and 2 bases, in that order; junction bases with no gene match: 10. CDR3 length equals 15 residues. In nucleotides, the CDR3 is TGTGCCAGTCGCCAAGGGGGGACAGGGGCCTACGAGCAGTACTTC. Its protein is CASRQGGTGAYEQYF.

This clonotype was seen ten or more times. This sequence joins TRBV5-8 and TRBJ2-5, with D unclear. Per germline, CDR1 SGHTS and CDR2 YDEGEE. The V gene lost 1 base and the J gene lost 7 bases, with 8 bases spanning the gap. The CDR3 covers 12 residues. The CDR3 DNA follows: TGTGCCAGCAGCTTGAAGAGTACGACCCAGTACTTC. Translated, it gives CASSLKSTTQYF. Together with reference TRBV5-8 and TRBJ2-5, the CDR3 gives the full variable domain: EAGVTQSPTHLIKTRGQQATLRCSPISGHTSVYWYQQALGLGLQFLLWYDEGEERNRGNFPPRFSGRQFPNYSSELNVNALELEDSALYLCASSLKSTTQYFGPGTRLLVL.

The table lists this clonotype with many counts. The V gene is TRBV3-1, the J gene TRBJ2-2; D is undetermined. This CDR3 contains 13 residues. Trimming left V 2 bases short and J 7 bases short, with 8 bases between. Per germline, CDR1 LGHDT and CDR2 YNNKEL (reference sequence). CDR3 sequence reads: CASSQSRNGELFF. CDR3 coding DNA: TGTGCCAGCAGCCAAAGCCGTAACGGGGAGCTGTTTTTT.

Points on this clonotype: One end of the junction is discordant with germline, which a read error may explain. The CDR3 DNA follows: TGTGCCACCAGCTTAAGGATGGCCTCGACCACGACCGGGGAGCTGTTTTTT. Translated: CATSLRMASTTTGELFF. The chain has TRBV11-2 and TRBJ2-2, with no clear D. The germline V gene encodes CDR1 SGHAT and CDR2 FQNNGV. This CDR3 region has 17 residues.

This clonotype occurred many times. J is TRBJ2-1 and V is TRBV5-1, with D tentatively TRBD2 (6 bases). This CDR3 has 14 residues. CDR1 and CDR2 from the germline V gene are SGHRS and YFSETQ. The V end lost 5 bases, the J end lost 2 bases, and 11 bases lay between the germline ends. This CDR3 reads CASRIRGTYNEQFF. The CDR3 DNA is TGCGCCAGCAGGATCCGGGGGACCTACAATGAGCAGTTCTTC.

This clonotype was seen a handful of times. The chain links TRBV28 to TRBJ2-1; 10 bases match TRBD1. Trimming at V came to 6 bases and at J to 7 bases, leaving 6 bases not matched to a gene. CDR1 and CDR2 (germline): MDHEN, SYDVKM. The CDR3 consists of 14 residues. The CDR3 loop reads CASREGQGLNEQFF. In DNA form, the CDR3 reads TGTGCCAGCAGGGAGGGACAGGGGCTGAATGAGCAGTTCTTC.

This clonotype was seen only a few times. This chain joins TRBV7-7 and TRBJ2-5, with TRBD2 matching 7 bases. Per the germline V gene, CDR1 is SSHAT and CDR2 is FNYEAQ (reference sequence). V lost 4 bases and J lost 5; bases outside the gene matches: 10. The CDR3 is made up of 15 amino acids. The CDR3 region has the DNA TGTGCCAGCAGCTCCCGGACTAGTGGGAGGGAGACCCAGTACTTC. Translated: CASSSRTSGRETQYF.

The table lists this clonotype with many counts. The chain employs TRBV5-1 and TRBJ2-1; 11 bases align to TRBD2. The CDR3 loop spans 17 amino acids. From germline, CDR1 is SGHRS and CDR2 YFSETQ. V lost 4 bases and J lost 4; bases outside the gene matches: 10. DNA for the CDR3: TGCGCCAGCAGCCGGAGGGCTAGCGGGGGGCTGTACAATGAGCAGTTCTTC. Its translation is CASSRRASGGLYNEQFF.

This clonotype was detected many times. The chain links TRBV10-3 to TRBJ1-4, with D unresolved. Trimming pared 0 bases from V and 8 bases from J, leaving 7 bases between. Per the germline V gene, CDR1 is ENHRY and CDR2 is SYGVKD. This CDR3 comprises 13 residues. CDR3 nucleotide sequence: TGTGCCATCAGTGAGTCGGGTGACGAAAAACTGTTTTTT. Its translation is CAISESGDEKLFF.

At least ten counts were recorded for this clonotype. This chain joins TRBV25-1 and TRBJ2-3, with 10 bases identical to TRBD2. The CDR3 has 16 amino acids. Germline values: CDR1 MGHDK, CDR2 SYGVNS. V was clipped by 6 bases and J by 2 bases; unmatched bases: 8. CDR3 region: CASRVAGGPSTDTQYF. CDR3 bases: TGTGCCAGCAGAGTAGCGGGGGGCCCTTCCACAGATACGCAGTATTTT.

This clonotype was counted ten times or more. The V call is TRBV20-1, the J call TRBJ1-1; D not resolved. The V end lost 5 bases, the J end lost 1 base, and 11 bases lay between the germline ends. The germline gives CDR1 DFQATT, CDR2 SNEGSKA (reference sequence). The CDR3 is 13 amino acids. The CDR3 DNA reads as TGCAGTGCTGCACGAGACACGAACACTGAAGCTTTCTTT. It codes for CSAARDTNTEAFF.

This clonotype showed up many times. An end of the junction does not agree with germline; a read error may underlie this. This chain links TRBV10-3 with TRBJ1-1, with 8 positions matching TRBD1. Germline V lookup: CDR1 ENHRY, CDR2 SYGVKD. This CDR3 is 11 amino acids long. The CDR3 region is CAVRGLAEAFF. CDR3 in DNA: TGTGCCGTCAGGGGGCTTGCTGAAGCTTTCTTT.

This clonotype has ten or more counts. The chain joins TRBV28 to TRBJ2-7, with 8 positions matching TRBD1. This CDR3 spans 15 amino acids. V lost 5 bases to trimming and J lost 7 bases; unmatched junction nucleotides: 13. Germline lookup yields CDR1 MDHEN and CDR2 SYDVKM. The DNA for the CDR3 is TGTGCCAGCAGTGGGACGGGACAGGATTTCTATGAGCAGTACTTC. Protein: CASSGTGQDFYEQYF.

This clonotype was counted many times. The rearrangement joins TRBV20-1 to TRBJ2-7; tentative D call: TRBD1 (6 bases). Germline CDR1 DFQATT, CDR2 SNEGSKA (reference sequence). V shed 4 bases and J shed 3 bases, with 10 bases lying between them. The CDR3 covers 12 residues. As DNA, the CDR3 is TGCAGTGCTAACTTACAGGGCTACGAGCAGTACTTC. It yields the protein CSANLQGYEQYF.

Points on this clonotype: One base away lies a much larger clone, so this may be a sequencing read error. V gene TRBV18 combines with J gene TRBJ1-5; D is unclear. The CDR3 length is 15 residues. CDR1 is KGHSH and CDR2 is LQKENI in the germline V gene. The CDR3 DNA reads TGTGCCAGCTCTCATGACGCGGATAGCAATCAGCGCCAGCATTTT. Its translation: CASSHDADSNQRQHF.

In its sample, this clonotype was seen many times. The chain employs TRBV12-3 or TRBV12-4 and TRBJ1-1; D is possibly TRBD1 (5 bases). CDR3 length: 15 amino acids. Between the trimmed V and J ends, which lost 6 bases and 4 bases, there was a span of 18 bases. Here the CDR3 reads CASSLLTGLSTEAFF. DNA for the CDR3: TGTGCCAGCAGCTTACTAACAGGTTTAAGCACTGAAGCTTTCTTT.

This clonotype was seen many times. J is TRBJ2-1 and V is TRBV7-6; tentative D call: TRBD2 (5 bases). This CDR3 has 16 residues. In germline, CDR1 is SGHVS, CDR2 FNYEAQ. Between the trimmed V and J ends, which lost 5 bases and 5 bases, there was a span of 19 bases. The CDR3 region is CASSPGVGVPDNEQFF. For the CDR3, the DNA is TGTGCCAGCAGCCCAGGTGTCGGGGTTCCAGACAATGAGCAGTTCTTC.